This T cell receptor (beta chain) came from a study of T cells after somatic rescue of genetic block. This CDR3 spans 12 amino acids. With 2 bases removed from V and 4 bases from J, the gap between germline ends came to 6 bases. Germline V lookup: CDR1 MNHEY, CDR2 SVGAGI. TCRdb's table, derived via immunoSEQ multiplex PCR, lists solely in-frame clones and lacks some. Here the sample spans around 57,000 clones, approximately 96% being singletons. Sequenced sample: peripheral blood mononuclear cells (PBMCs). V gene TRBV6-5 combines with J gene TRBJ2-7; D remains unclear. This sequence originates from a child less than two years old. The CDR3 DNA follows: TGTGCCAGCAGTTACAGGGTTTACGAGCAGTACTTC. Its protein is CASSYRVYEQYF.